The clone carrying this T cell receptor (beta chain) has only a few counts. Its specificity is unknown. The entry originates in a study of cytomegalovirus exposure and HLA in healthy donors. Whole-study results and caveats: Presence/absence analyses rested on an assumption that sequencing depth was roughly uniform across donors.

With 0 bases clipped from V and 1 base from J, the junction kept 1 base outside the gene matches. In germline, CDR1 is MNHEY, CDR2 SVGAGI. The CDR3 runs to 15 residues. The PCR ran on 60 Vbeta and 13 Jbeta primers. Using immunoSEQ multiplex PCR, the repertoire was profiled, and TCRdb retains in-frame clones only, with some absent. The table lists 95,000 to 110,000 clones, around 10% of them singletons, with about 5% in the top ten. This TCR derives from a man aged 35-49 years in good health and CMV-seropositive. The sample comprised PBMCs. The chain is built from TRBV6-5 and TRBJ2-7, with TRBD1 matching 9 bases. The DNA of the CDR3 is TGTGCCAGCAGTTACTCGACAGGGGGATCCTACGAGCAGTACTTC. It encodes CASSYSTGGSYEQYF.